Presented here are 27 T cell receptor beta chains from one specimen sequenced in a study of OX40 agonist ivuxolimab in advanced cancers. Some clones are missing from TCRdb's copy, which holds only in-frame ones; the method was immunoSEQ multiplex PCR. The data contain over 100,000 clones, 75% to 90% of them singletons. The material sequenced was CD4+ or CD8+ T cells sorted from blood, taken in a trial of the OX40 agonist ivuxolimab. The origin of the receptors is an adult with an advanced solid tumor such as melanoma, head and neck, liver or kidney cancer.

This clone occurred once. The gene calls are TRBV5-1 and TRBJ2-1; 12 positions agree with TRBD2. This CDR3 region has 16 residues. V trimming: 3 bases; J trimming: 7 bases; junction bases outside the gene matches: 8. Germline-derived CDR1 and CDR2 are SGHRS and YFSETQ. The CDR3 DNA reads as TGCGCCAGCAGCTCCCTAGCGGGGGGGCCGGAGAATGAGCAGTTCTTC. Its translation: CASSSLAGGPENEQFF.

This clone was counted once. The rearrangement joins TRBV28 to TRBJ1-5, with D maybe TRBD1 (5 bases). Germline CDR1 MDHEN, CDR2 SYDVKM. This CDR3 is 17 amino acids long. Trimming cost V 1 base and J 6 bases, with 19 bases left between them. CDR3 sequence (DNA): TGTGCCAGCAGTTTATCCCACGCTACAGGAATGGGTCAGCCCCAGCATTTT. Translated: CASSLSHATGMGQPQHF.

The chain employs TRBV7-8 and TRBJ2-7, with D possibly matching TRBD2 (6 bases). This CDR3 spans 15 amino acids. Germline CDR1 and CDR2: SGHVS and FQNEAQ. V was trimmed by 6 bases and J by 0 bases, leaving 15 bases between them. The CDR3 sequence is CASSISAGNSYEQYF. CDR3 DNA: TGTGCCAGCAGTATAAGTGCGGGGAACTCCTACGAGCAGTACTTC.

This sequence joins TRBV6-1 and TRBJ1-1; no clear D. Germline CDR1 is MNHNS and CDR2 is SASEGT. This CDR3 is 11 amino acids long. Trimming shortened V by 8 bases and J by 3 bases, and 7 bases separated the two germline ends. CDR3 DNA sequence: TGTGCCAGCTCAGCGGACACTGAAGCTTTCTTT. This codes for CASSADTEAFF.

V usage is TRBV19 and J usage is TRBJ2-4, with a tentative D call TRBD1 (5 bases). The V gene's germline CDR1 is LNHDA and CDR2 SQIVND (reference sequence). This CDR3 comprises 14 residues. Trimming removed 6 bases at V and 7 bases at J, with 16 bases between. The CDR3 sequence: CASSPGSGVNIQYF. CDR3 sequence (DNA): TGTGCCAGTAGCCCAGGGTCGGGTGTCAACATTCAGTACTTC.

The chain employs TRBV5-6 and TRBJ1-3; 7 bases match TRBD1. The V gene end was trimmed by 6 bases and the J gene end by 4 bases; junction bases not matched to a gene: 7. Looked up from germline, CDR1 is SGHDT and CDR2 is YYEEEE. The CDR3 length is 14 residues. CDR3 amino acids: CASTTTGAGNTIYF. For the CDR3, the DNA is TGTGCCAGCACCACCACAGGGGCAGGAAACACCATATATTTT.

This chain uses TRBV7-2 with TRBJ1-1; TRBD1 is a possible D gene (5 bases). CDR3 length: 12 amino acids. Trimming cost V 1 base and J 11 bases, with 11 bases left between them. Germline CDR1 reads SGHTA; CDR2 reads FQGNSA. The CDR3 bases are TGTGCCAGCAGCTTAGGCAGGGTCCATGCTTTCTTT. Protein: CASSLGRVHAFF.

For the CDR3, the DNA is TGCGCCAGCAGCACCGGACAGGGAGCTAACTATGGCTACACCTTC. It encodes CASSTGQGANYGYTF. The chain couples TRBV5-1 to TRBJ1-2, with 8 bases aligning to TRBD1. With V trimmed by 4 bases and J by 0 bases, 5 bases remained unmatched. Germline CDR1 SGHRS, CDR2 YFSETQ. The CDR3 is 15 residues long.

This sequence joins TRBV27 and TRBJ2-7; 8 bases match TRBD1. J lost 6 bases, V lost 8 bases, and 6 bases had no gene match. Germline CDR1 MNHEY, CDR2 SMNVEV (reference sequence). The CDR3 runs to 12 residues. The CDR3 loop reads CASRDRGGEQYF. The CDR3 DNA reads TGTGCCAGCCGAGACAGGGGCGGCGAGCAGTACTTC.

The genes are TRBV7-9 and TRBJ1-6; D call uncertain. V lost 1 base and J 5 bases, leaving 6 bases between the germline ends. Germline CDR1 reads SEHNR; CDR2 reads FQNEAQ (reference sequence). This CDR3 contains 14 residues. The CDR3 sequence: CASSLDPNNSPLHF. Here the CDR3 DNA reads TGTGCCAGCAGCTTAGACCCGAATAATTCACCCCTCCACTTT.

CDR3 protein: CASSMDGTSGGIAYNEQFF. CDR3 nucleotide sequence: TGTGCCAGTAGTATGGACGGGACTAGCGGGGGGATCGCCTACAATGAGCAGTTCTTC. The chain carries TRBV19 and TRBJ2-1; 15 bases agree with TRBD2. V was pared by 3 bases and J by 2 bases, with 8 bases of the junction left unmatched. The CDR3 spans 19 residues. Germline CDR1 is LNHDA and CDR2 is SQIVND (reference sequence).

This clone was seen only once. The gene calls are TRBV7-6 and TRBJ2-3; D remains ambiguous. Trimming pared 2 bases from V and 4 bases from J, leaving 7 bases between. There are 13 residues in the CDR3. Germline V gene lookup returns CDR1 SGHVS and CDR2 FNYEAQ. The CDR3 DNA is TGTGCCAGCAGCTTATATAGGGCAGATACGCAGTATTTT. Translating it yields CASSLYRADTQYF.

The V and J genes are TRBV9 and TRBJ1-4, with a possible D match to TRBD1 (6 bases). Trimming took off 2 bases at V and 5 bases at J, with 10 bases between the two ends. The CDR3 covers 14 residues. In germline, CDR1 is SGDLS, CDR2 YYNGEE. The CDR3, as DNA: TGTGCCAGCAGCGTGGGGCAGGGGAATGAAAAACTGTTTTTT. Translated, it gives CASSVGQGNEKLFF.

In nucleotides, the CDR3 is TGTGCCAGCCGCAGGGGAGGAACTGATAATTTCGAAGCTTTCTTT. Residues: CASRRGGTDNFEAFF. V usage is TRBV27 and J usage is TRBJ1-1; TRBD1 might be the D (6 bases). The V end was cut by 8 bases, the J end by 8 bases, with 24 bases between. The CDR3 sequence is 15 residues long. Looked up from germline, CDR1 is MNHEY and CDR2 is SMNVEV (reference sequence).

The gene calls are TRBV6-5 and TRBJ1-1, with D possibly TRBD1 on 6 matching bases. V was trimmed by 6 bases and J by 7 bases, leaving 18 bases between them. The CDR3 is 14 amino acids. Per germline, CDR1 MNHEY and CDR2 SVGAGI. The CDR3 loop reads CASRSQVPGHEAFF. CDR3 in DNA: TGTGCCAGCAGGTCACAGGTACCGGGACATGAAGCTTTCTTT.

The chain employs TRBV28 and TRBJ1-2; D is unresolved. The germline V gene has CDR1 MDHEN and CDR2 SYDVKM. Deletions cut 5 bases from V and 8 bases from J, with 9 bases between. CDR3 length equals 11 residues. The CDR3 is CASSRRAGYTF. The CDR3 DNA sequence: TGTGCCAGCAGTCGCCGTGCCGGCTACACCTTC.

This clone was seen a single time. The rearrangement joins TRBV5-8 to TRBJ1-1, with 7 bases aligning to TRBD1. The CDR3 runs 15 residues. J gave up 3 bases and V 2 bases, and 7 bases lay outside the gene matches. Germline loops: CDR1 SGHTS, CDR2 YDEGEE. CDR3 in DNA: TGTGCCAGCAGCTTCCACAGGGGAAGTTACACTGAAGCTTTCTTT. It is translated as CASSFHRGSYTEAFF.

There are a few counts of this clone. CDR3: CASSRDRGYGGYTF. In nucleotides, the CDR3 is TGCGCCAGCTCCCGGGACAGGGGTTACGGTGGCTACACCTTC. The rearrangement links TRBV4-1 to TRBJ1-2; 10 nucleotides line up with TRBD1. From germline, CDR1 is MGHRA and CDR2 YSYEKL. The CDR3 runs to 14 residues. V shed 8 bases, J shed 7 bases, and the junction held 10 bases outside the gene matches.

This chain links TRBV6-1 with TRBJ2-3, with TRBD2 identical over 8 bases. The V segment lost 4 bases and the J segment 3 bases; nucleotides outside the gene matches: 9. The germline V gene has CDR1 MNHNS and CDR2 SASEGT. The CDR3 contains 16 residues. The CDR3, as DNA: TGTGCCAGCAGTGGGTGGGGCGGGGGGCGTACAGATACGCAGTATTTT. Its protein is CASSGWGGGRTDTQYF.

The chain employs TRBV5-1 and TRBJ2-1, with 7 bases identical to TRBD2. Germline V gene data show CDR1 as SGHRS and CDR2 as YFSETQ. The length of the CDR3 is 15 residues. Trimming removed 5 bases from V and 7 bases from J; junction bases left unmatched: 12. The CDR3 sequence: CASRVAGAGGNEQFF. As DNA, the CDR3 is TGCGCCAGCAGGGTCGCCGGGGCCGGGGGGAATGAGCAGTTCTTC.

The chain couples TRBV4-3 to TRBJ1-5; D is possibly TRBD1 (6 bases). This CDR3 has 17 residues. Germline CDR1 and CDR2: LGHNA and YSLEER. V dropped 1 base and J dropped 6 bases, with 19 bases sitting between them. The CDR3 here is CASSQVGQQGSFQPQHF. The CDR3 nucleotides read TGCGCCAGCAGCCAAGTTGGGCAACAGGGATCTTTTCAGCCCCAGCATTTT.

V usage is TRBV7-2 and J usage is TRBJ1-2, with D tentatively TRBD1 (5 bases). The CDR3 runs to 14 residues. V lost 1 base, J lost 9 bases, and 15 bases lay in between. The germline V gene encodes CDR1 SGHTA and CDR2 FQGNSA. The DNA of the CDR3 is TGTGCCAGCAGCTTAGACGTCGGGGGGAGTAGCTACACCTTC. It translates to CASSLDVGGSSYTF.

V usage is TRBV7-2 and J usage is TRBJ2-1, with D perhaps matching TRBD1 or TRBD2 (6 bases each). With 0 bases removed from V and 15 bases from J, the gap between germline ends came to 9 bases. CDR1 and CDR2 (germline): SGHTA, FQGNSA. The CDR3 sequence is 11 residues long. In DNA, the CDR3 is TGTGCCAGCAGCTTAGCGGGGGGCGCGTTCTTC. Its translation: CASSLAGGAFF.

Only one count was recorded for this clone. V and J are TRBV9 and TRBJ1-3, with D hard to call. The CDR3 consists of 14 residues. Germline assignment: CDR1 SGDLS and CDR2 YYNGEE. The ends were cut back, 0 bases at V and 0 bases at J, with 4 bases in the middle. The CDR3 reads CASSVASSGNTIYF. In nucleotides, the CDR3 is TGTGCCAGCAGCGTAGCGAGCTCTGGAAACACCATATATTTT.

The chain carries TRBV28 and TRBJ1-5; 7 bases line up with TRBD1. The length of the CDR3 is 12 residues. Germline V gene lookup returns CDR1 MDHEN and CDR2 SYDVKM. The J segment lost 5 bases and the V segment lost 6 bases, leaving 1 base of the junction unmatched. The CDR3 protein is CASSDRDQPQHF. CDR3 nucleotide sequence: TGTGCCAGCAGCGACAGGGATCAGCCCCAGCATTTT.

The gene calls are TRBV7-9 and TRBJ2-3; D is ambiguous. Per the germline V gene, CDR1 is SEHNR and CDR2 is FQNEAQ (reference sequence). With 5 bases removed from V and 0 bases from J, the gap between germline ends came to 9 bases. This CDR3 is built from 14 residues. The CDR3 loop is CASSPSPSTDTQYF. For the CDR3, the DNA is TGTGCCAGCAGCCCAAGCCCTAGCACAGATACGCAGTATTTT. Full variable domain (outside the CDR3, taken from reference TRBV7-9 and TRBJ2-3): DTGVSQNPRHKITKRGQNVTFRCDPISEHNRLYWYRQTLGQGPEFLTYFQNEAQLEKSRLLSDRFSAERPKGSFSTLEIQRTEQGDSAMYLCASSPSPSTDTQYFGPGTRLTVL.

The chain carries TRBV30 and TRBJ1-4; the D is unclear. The V and J ends lost 5 bases and 10 bases respectively, with 17 bases between them. The CDR3 covers 13 residues. Germline V CDR1 and CDR2: GTSNPN, SVGIG (reference sequence). CDR3 in DNA: TGTGCCTGGGCCCCCGGCGCCCCATTAAAACTGTTTTTT. Protein sequence: CAWAPGAPLKLFF.